This passage covers 15 T cell receptor beta chains from one sample sequenced in a study of Tregs in tolerant kidney transplant recipients. Sequencing was performed with immunoSEQ multiplex PCR; in TCRdb, only in-frame clones are kept and a portion is missing. The table records about 69,000 clones, 70% to 90% of them present only once. The starting material was CD4+ T cells from blood, obtained before the transplant. The source is a human donor who received a combined kidney and bone marrow transplant.

The table lists this clone with a count of one. The chain joins TRBV6-5 to TRBJ2-1; 7 bases match TRBD2. Trimming cost V 6 bases and J 1 base; bases outside gene matches: 6. CDR1 and CDR2 (germline): MNHEY, SVGAGI. The CDR3 has 15 residues. The CDR3 region has the DNA TGTGCCAGCAGAACGGGAGGAAAGTCCTACAATGAGCAGTTCTTC. Translating it yields CASRTGGKSYNEQFF.

This chain uses TRBV5-6 with TRBJ2-1; 7 bases agree with TRBD1. The V gene end was trimmed by 4 bases and the J gene end by 4 bases; junction bases not matched to a gene: 8. CDR1 is SGHDT, CDR2 YYEEEE, per germline. The CDR3 contains 15 residues. The chain's CDR3 is CASSPYGTAYNEQFF. The CDR3 nucleotides read TGTGCCAGCAGCCCCTACGGGACAGCTTACAATGAGCAGTTCTTC.

The V and J genes are TRBV28 and TRBJ1-1; 7 nucleotides agree with TRBD1. Trimming removed 6 bases from V and 1 base from J; junction bases left unmatched: 2. CDR3 length equals 13 residues. Germline V gene sequence: CDR1 MDHEN, CDR2 SYDVKM. The CDR3 region is CASRWTGNTEAFF. CDR3 DNA sequence: TGTGCCAGCAGGTGGACAGGGAACACTGAAGCTTTCTTT. The full variable domain, rest sourced from reference TRBV28 and TRBJ1-1, is DVKVTQSSRYLVKRTGEKVFLECVQDMDHENMFWYRQDPGLGLRLIYFSYDVKMKEKGDIPEGYSVSREKKERFSLILESASTNQTSMYLCASRWTGNTEAFFGQGTRLTVV.

This rearrangement joins TRBV6-5 to TRBJ2-1, with 11 bases lining up with TRBD2. CDR3 length: 15 amino acids. V lost 10 bases, J lost 4 bases, and 9 bases stayed unmatched. CDR1 is MNHEY, CDR2 SVGAGI, per germline. CDR3 sequence reads: CATSEGLAVYNEQFF. As DNA, the CDR3 is TGTGCCACTTCCGAGGGACTAGCGGTTTACAATGAGCAGTTCTTC.

The chain couples TRBV6-1 to TRBJ2-2, with 7 nucleotides matching TRBD1. The CDR3 sequence is 15 residues long. The V and J ends lost 4 bases and 5 bases, in that order; junction bases with no gene match: 7. Germline CDR1 reads MNHNS; CDR2 reads SASEGT. The CDR3: CASSVDRTQTGELFF. In DNA, the CDR3 is TGTGCCAGCAGTGTGGACAGGACTCAGACCGGGGAGCTGTTTTTT.

The V and J genes are TRBV28 and TRBJ1-2; 10 bases line up with TRBD1. The CDR3 covers 13 residues. The V gene's germline CDR1 is MDHEN and CDR2 SYDVKM. After removal of 5 bases from V and 6 bases from J, the junction contained 3 bases not matched to a gene. CDR3 amino acids: CASSRQGANGYTF. The CDR3, as DNA: TGTGCCAGCAGTCGACAGGGGGCCAATGGCTACACCTTC.

This chain uses TRBV28 with TRBJ2-5, with D perhaps matching TRBD2 (7 bases). Germline values: CDR1 MDHEN, CDR2 SYDVKM. With 0 bases removed from V and 2 bases from J, the gap between germline ends came to 10 bases. CDR3 length equals 15 residues. CDR3 DNA: TGTGCCAGCAGTTTATGGGGGGGGCAGCAAGAGACCCAGTACTTC. It encodes CASSLWGGQQETQYF. The full variable domain, with the rest looked up from reference TRBV28 and TRBJ2-5, is DVKVTQSSRYLVKRTGEKVFLECVQDMDHENMFWYRQDPGLGLRLIYFSYDVKMKEKGDIPEGYSVSREKKERFSLILESASTNQTSMYLCASSLWGGQQETQYFGPGTRLLVL.

The rearrangement joins TRBV19 to TRBJ2-7; 7 nucleotides agree with TRBD2. The length of the CDR3 is 15 residues. Germline loops: CDR1 LNHDA, CDR2 SQIVND (reference sequence). V lost 2 bases and J lost 0; bases outside the gene matches: 4. The DNA of the CDR3 is TGTGCCAGTAGTATATCTAGCGGCCTCTCCTACGAGCAGTACTTC. Encoded protein: CASSISSGLSYEQYF.

V is TRBV10-2 and J is TRBJ1-3, with D possibly being TRBD1 (5 bases). Germline assignment: CDR1 WSHSY and CDR2 SAAADI. The CDR3 sequence is 14 residues long. Trimming took off 8 bases at V and 0 bases at J, with 11 bases between the two ends. This chain's CDR3 is CASSTVSSGNTIYF. The CDR3 DNA reads TGCGCCAGCTCGACAGTTTCCTCTGGAAACACCATATATTTT.

This chain uses TRBV27 with TRBJ2-1; 8 bases map to TRBD2. Germline CDR1 and CDR2: MNHEY and SMNVEV (reference sequence). Trimming removed 5 bases from V and 7 bases from J; junction bases left unmatched: 13. The CDR3 covers 16 residues. The CDR3 DNA follows: TGTGCCAGCAGTCCGTCGGCGGGAGGACGTAGGAATGAGCAGTTCTTC. This gives the protein CASSPSAGGRRNEQFF.

This clone was seen just once. A read error may produce the germline difference seen at one junction end. This rearrangement joins TRBV5-4 to TRBJ2-7, with D possibly matching TRBD1 (5 bases). Germline values: CDR1 SGHNT, CDR2 YYREEE (reference sequence). The CDR3 spans 13 residues. The CDR3 region is CASSLDNLYEQYF. CDR3 DNA sequence: TGTGCCAGCAGTTTGGACAATCTTTACGAGCAGTACTTC. The full variable domain, with the rest looked up from reference TRBV5-4 and TRBJ2-7, is ETGVTQSPTHLIKTRGQQVTLRCSSQSGHNTVSWYQQALGQGPQFIFQYYREEENGRGNFPPRFSGLQFPNYSSELNVNALELDDSALYLCASSLDNLYEQYFGPGTRLTVT.

This clone has only one observation. V is TRBV18 and J is TRBJ2-7; 9 bases agree with TRBD1. Trimming cost V 5 bases and J 3 bases; bases outside gene matches: 5. The CDR3 has 14 residues. The germline V gene encodes CDR1 KGHSH and CDR2 LQKENI. CDR3 in amino acids: CASSVGDRVYEQYF. In DNA, the CDR3 is TGTGCCAGCTCAGTGGGGGACAGGGTCTACGAGCAGTACTTC.

V usage is TRBV6-5 and J usage is TRBJ2-3; D is perhaps TRBD2 (6 bases). CDR3 length equals 15 residues. Germline V gives CDR1 MNHEY, CDR2 SVGAGI. Trimming shortened V by 7 bases and J by 0 bases, and 14 bases separated the two germline ends. The chain's CDR3 is CASMRTGLSTDTQYF. CDR3 sequence (DNA): TGTGCCAGCATGAGAACGGGACTTAGCACAGATACGCAGTATTTT.

The CDR3 nucleotides are TGTGCCAGCAGTGGAGCGACAGGGCATAACGACTACAATGAGCAGTTCTTC. Residues: CASSGATGHNDYNEQFF. This sequence joins TRBV25-1 and TRBJ2-1; 7 bases fit TRBD1. This CDR3 is built from 17 residues. Germline assignment: CDR1 MGHDK and CDR2 SYGVNS. V shed 4 bases and J 3 bases; nucleotides not matched to a gene: 12. Full variable domain (outside the CDR3, taken from reference TRBV25-1 and TRBJ2-1): EADIYQTPRYLVIGTGKKITLECSQTMGHDKMYWYQQDPGMELHLIHYSYGVNSTEKGDLSSESTVSRIRTEHFPLTLESARPSHTSQYLCASSGATGHNDYNEQFFGPGTRLTVL.

This chain links TRBV13 with TRBJ2-1; no definite D call. The CDR3 has 15 residues. Germline CDR1 is PRHDT and CDR2 is FYEKMQ (reference sequence). V was cut by 4 bases and J by 11 bases, with 21 bases left in between. The CDR3 nucleotides read TGTGCCAGCAGCTCTGGCTTGGGCCTCGAATCACAGCAGTTCTTC. Protein: CASSSGLGLESQQFF.